The present TCR beta chain was sequenced within a study of blood T cell repertoires in COVID-19. Background on the study: Donors in the United States, Italy and Spain gave samples during acute or convalescent COVID-19.

Repertoires were generated with immunoSEQ multiplex PCR, while TCRdb's copy carries only in-frame clones and drops some. The sample has about 200,000 clones; approximately 85% are singletons. V lost 3 bases and J lost 4; bases outside the gene matches: 6. Germline V gene data show CDR1 as MNHNS and CDR2 as SASEGT. This CDR3 contains 15 residues. The gene calls are TRBV6-1 and TRBJ1-2; TRBD1 agrees at 9 bases. The receptor comes from a human donor with active or convalescent COVID-19. The donor label of this sample is uncertain. The sample consisted of peripheral blood. CDR3 region: CASSEGTGYIYGYTF. The DNA for the CDR3 is TGTGCCAGCAGTGAGGGGACAGGGTATATCTATGGCTACACCTTC.